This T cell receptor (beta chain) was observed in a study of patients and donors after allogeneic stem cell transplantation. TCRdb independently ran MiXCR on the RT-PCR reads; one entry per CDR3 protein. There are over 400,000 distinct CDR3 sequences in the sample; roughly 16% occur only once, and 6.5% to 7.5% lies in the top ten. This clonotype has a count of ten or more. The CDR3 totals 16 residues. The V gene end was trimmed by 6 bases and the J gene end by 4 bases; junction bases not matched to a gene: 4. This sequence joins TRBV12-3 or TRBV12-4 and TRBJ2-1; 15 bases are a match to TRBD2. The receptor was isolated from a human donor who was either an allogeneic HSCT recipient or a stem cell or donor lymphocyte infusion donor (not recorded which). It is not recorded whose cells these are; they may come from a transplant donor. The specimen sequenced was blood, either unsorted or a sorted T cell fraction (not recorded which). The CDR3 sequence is CASSHGTSGGYNEQFF. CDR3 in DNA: TGTGCCAGCAGCCACGGGACTAGCGGGGGGTACAATGAGCAGTTCTTC.